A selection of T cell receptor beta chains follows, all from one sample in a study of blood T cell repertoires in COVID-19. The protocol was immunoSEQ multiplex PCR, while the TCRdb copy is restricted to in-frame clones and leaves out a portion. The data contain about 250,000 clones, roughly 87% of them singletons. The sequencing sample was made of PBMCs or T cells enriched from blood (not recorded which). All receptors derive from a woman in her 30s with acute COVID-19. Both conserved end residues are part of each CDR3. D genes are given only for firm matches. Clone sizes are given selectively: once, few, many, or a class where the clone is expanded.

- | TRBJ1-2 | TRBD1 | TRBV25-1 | CASTLGQGYGYTF | TGTGCCTCGACCTTGGGACAGGGGTATGGCTACACCTTC
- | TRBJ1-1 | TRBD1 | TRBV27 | CASRGQMNTEAFF | TGTGCCAGCCGGGGACAGATGAACACTGAAGCTTTCTTT
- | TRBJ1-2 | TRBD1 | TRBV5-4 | CASSLAPGTGGYGYTF | TGTGCCAGCAGCTTGGCCCCCGGGACAGGGGGCTATGGCTACACCTTC
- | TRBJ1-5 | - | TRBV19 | CASSTSGGGTQPQHF | TGTGCCAGTAGTACGTCGGGGGGGGGAACTCAGCCCCAGCATTTT
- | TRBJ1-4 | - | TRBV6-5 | CASSYGRGRTNEKLFF | TGTGCCAGCAGTTACGGGAGGGGACGAACTAATGAAAAACTGTTTTTT
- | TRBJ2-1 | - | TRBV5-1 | CASSLGASNEQFF | TGCGCCAGCAGCTTGGGGGCCTCTAATGAGCAGTTCTTC
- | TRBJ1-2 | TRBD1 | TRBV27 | CASSPRQGMAYGYTF | TGTGCCAGCAGTCCGCGACAGGGGATGGCCTATGGCTACACCTTC
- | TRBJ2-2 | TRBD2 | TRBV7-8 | CASSFRGLAGTGELFF | TGTGCCAGCAGCTTCAGAGGACTAGCGGGAACCGGGGAGCTGTTTTTT
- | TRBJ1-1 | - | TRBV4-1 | CASSQEPQGTEAFF | TGCGCCAGCAGCCAAGAGCCCCAGGGCACTGAAGCTTTCTTT
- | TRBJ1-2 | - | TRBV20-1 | CSASGVRTF | TGCAGTGCTTCAGGGGTTCGGACCTTC
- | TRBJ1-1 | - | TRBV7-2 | CASSTDRRAFF | TGTGCCAGCAGCACCGACAGAAGGGCTTTCTTT
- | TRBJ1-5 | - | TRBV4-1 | CASSQETGGRLFSLPQHF | TGCGCCAGCAGCCAAGAAACCGGAGGCAGATTATTTAGTCTGCCCCAGCATTTT
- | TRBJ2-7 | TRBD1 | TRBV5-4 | CASSLRTGNYEQYF | TGTGCCAGCAGCTTGAGGACAGGGAATTACGAGCAGTACTTC
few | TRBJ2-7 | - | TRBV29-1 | CSGGTAYEQYF | TGCAGCGGGGGAACAGCTTACGAGCAGTACTTC
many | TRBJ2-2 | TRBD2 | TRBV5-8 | CASRTTSGAPGELFF | TGTGCCAGCAGGACGACTAGCGGGGCCCCCGGGGAGCTGTTTTTT
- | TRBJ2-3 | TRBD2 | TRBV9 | CASSPGGLAGTDTQYF | TGTGCCAGCAGCCCCGGTGGGCTAGCGGGCACAGATACGCAGTATTTT
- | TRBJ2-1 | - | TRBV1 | CTSSQDHGGPFNEQFF | TGCACCAGCAGCCAAGATCACGGGGGACCCTTCAATGAGCAGTTCTTC
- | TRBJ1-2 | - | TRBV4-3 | CASSQDRLANYGYTF | TGCGCCAGCAGCCAGGACAGATTAGCTAACTATGGCTACACCTTC
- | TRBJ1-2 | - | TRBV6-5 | CATDWTSAGYGYTF | TGTGCCACCGACTGGACCTCCGCGGGCTATGGCTACACCTTC
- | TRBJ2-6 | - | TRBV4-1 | CASSARLQGLDGANVLTF | TGCGCCAGCAGCGCAAGGCTCCAGGGACTCGATGGGGCCAACGTCCTGACTTTC
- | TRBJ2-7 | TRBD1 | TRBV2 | CASSPGTGPEQQYF | TGTGCCAGCAGTCCGGGGACAGGGCCCGAACAGCAGTACTTC
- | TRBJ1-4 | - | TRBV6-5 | CASTTWVGDEKLFF | TGTGCCAGCACCACATGGGTAGGGGATGAAAAACTGTTTTTT
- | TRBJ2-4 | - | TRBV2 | CASSDHAVAKNIQYF | TGTGCCAGCAGCGACCACGCGGTGGCCAAAAACATTCAGTACTTC
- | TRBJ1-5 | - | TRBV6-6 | CASSYSTGLTNQPQHF | TGTGCCAGCAGTTACTCAACTGGGCTGACCAATCAGCCCCAGCATTTT
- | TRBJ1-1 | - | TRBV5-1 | CASKAALASWEAFF | TGCGCCAGCAAAGCAGCTTTAGCCTCCTGGGAAGCTTTCTTT
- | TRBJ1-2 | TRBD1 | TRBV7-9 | CASSPLGTGVLYGYTF | TGTGCCAGCAGCCCATTGGGGACAGGGGTCCTCTATGGCTACACCTTC
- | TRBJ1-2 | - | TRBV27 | CASRKDSYGYTF | TGTGCCAGCAGGAAGGACAGCTATGGCTACACCTTC
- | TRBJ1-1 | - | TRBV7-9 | CASSSSQGGINTEAFF | TGTGCCAGCAGCTCTTCACAGGGTGGGATTAACACTGAAGCTTTCTTT
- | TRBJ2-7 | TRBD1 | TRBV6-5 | CASTQGVSYEQYF | TGTGCCAGCACCCAGGGGGTCTCCTACGAGCAGTACTTC
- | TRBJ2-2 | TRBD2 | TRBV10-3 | CAISESSGEATGELFF | TGTGCCATCAGTGAGTCCAGCGGGGAGGCCACCGGGGAGCTGTTTTTT